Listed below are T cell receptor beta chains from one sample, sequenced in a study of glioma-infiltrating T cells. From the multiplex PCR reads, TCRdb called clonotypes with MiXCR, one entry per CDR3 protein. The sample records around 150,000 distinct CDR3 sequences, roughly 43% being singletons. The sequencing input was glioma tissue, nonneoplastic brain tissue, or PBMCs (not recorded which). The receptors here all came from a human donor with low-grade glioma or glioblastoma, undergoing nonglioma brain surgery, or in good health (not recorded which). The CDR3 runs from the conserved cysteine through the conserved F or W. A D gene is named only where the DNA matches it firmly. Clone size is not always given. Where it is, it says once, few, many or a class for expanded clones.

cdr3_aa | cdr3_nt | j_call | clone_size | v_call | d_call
CASSLRLEANYGYTF | TGTGCCAGCAGTTTACGTCTGGAGGCTAACTATGGCTACACCTTC | TRBJ1-2 | NA | TRBV27 | NA
CASSLRTANTEAFF | TGTGCCAGCAGCCTACGGACAGCCAACACTGAAGCTTTCTTT | TRBJ1-1 | NA | TRBV3-1 | NA
CASSQDANLDYTF | TGTGCCAGCAGCCAAGATGCAAACCTAGACTACACCTTC | TRBJ1-2 | NA | TRBV4-2 | NA
CASSQEPGADTQYF | TGCGCCAGCAGCCAAGAGCCGGGAGCAGATACGCAGTATTTT | TRBJ2-3 | NA | TRBV4-3 | NA
CSAIPREETQYF | TGCAGCGCAATTCCCAGGGAAGAGACCCAGTACTTC | TRBJ2-5 | NA | TRBV29-1 | NA
CASSDGSRPGELFF | TGCGCCAGCAGTGATGGGTCCCGTCCCGGGGAGCTGTTTTTT | TRBJ2-2 | few | TRBV10-1 | NA
CASRVSPGEAKKNTEAFF | TGTGCCAGCAGAGTATCCCCGGGGGAAGCGAAGAAGAACACTGAAGCTTTCTTT | TRBJ1-1 | few | TRBV6-4 | NA
CASSEPRIRGQPQHF | TGTGCCAGCAGTGAGCCCCGTATCCGGGGTCAGCCCCAGCATTTT | TRBJ1-5 | NA | TRBV25-1 | NA
CASSRQPYEQYF | TGTGCCAGCAGCAGACAGCCCTACGAGCAGTACTTC | TRBJ2-7 | few | TRBV6-1 | NA
CAISESTGMNTEAFF | TGTGCCATCAGTGAGTCGACAGGGATGAACACTGAAGCTTTCTTT | TRBJ1-1 | few | TRBV10-3 | TRBD1
CSAAKNTEAFF | TGCAGTGCTGCTAAAAACACTGAAGCTTTCTTT | TRBJ1-1 | NA | TRBV20-1 | NA
CSARRNEQFF | TGCAGTGCTAGGCGAAATGAGCAGTTCTTC | TRBJ2-1 | many | TRBV20-1 | NA
CASSWTGAGDTQYF | TGTGCCAGCAGCTGGACGGGGGCGGGAGATACGCAGTATTTT | TRBJ2-3 | NA | TRBV5-4 | NA
CASGPPGTSNSPLHF | TGTGCCAGCGGACCTCCCGGGACGTCTAATTCACCCCTCCACTTT | TRBJ1-6 | NA | TRBV7-2 | NA
CSAPEGGLAFF | TGCAGTGCCCCTGAGGGGGGTCTCGCATTCTTT | TRBJ1-1 | NA | TRBV20-1 | NA
CASSYTSGTYNEQFF | TGCGCCAGCAGCTACACTAGCGGGACCTACAATGAGCAGTTCTTC | TRBJ2-1 | NA | TRBV4-1 | TRBD2
CSVEGSREYYGYTF | TGCAGCGTTGAAGGTTCGAGGGAGTACTATGGCTACACCTTC | TRBJ1-2 | NA | TRBV29-1 | NA
CSARGRTSTDTQYF | TGCAGTGCTAGAGGGAGGACAAGCACAGATACGCAGTATTTT | TRBJ2-3 | many | TRBV20-1 | NA
CASSSAGTSAWISYNEQFF | TGTGCCAGCAGCTCCGCCGGGACTAGCGCCTGGATCTCCTACAATGAGCAGTTCTTC | TRBJ2-1 | few | TRBV7-2 | TRBD2
CASSYIVRTPNTGELFF | TGTGCCAGCAGTTATATAGTGAGAACTCCGAACACCGGGGAGCTGTTTTTT | TRBJ2-2 | NA | TRBV6-2/TRBV6-3 | NA
CASSPRTGADNEQFF | TGTGCCAGCAGTCCCCGTACGGGAGCTGACAATGAGCAGTTCTTC | TRBJ2-1 | few | TRBV7-3 | NA
CASTTNNSPLQF | TGTGCCAGCACCACGAATAATTCACCCCTCCAATTT | TRBJ1-6 | NA | TRBV6-5 | NA
CAISDRDRGPNTEAFF | TGTGCCATCAGTGACCGGGACAGGGGACCTAACACTGAAGCTTTCTTT | TRBJ1-1 | few | TRBV10-3 | TRBD1
CASSEVTAHTGELFF | TGTGCCAGCAGTGAGGTGACAGCCCACACCGGGGAGCTGTTTTTT | TRBJ2-2 | few | TRBV6-1 | NA
CSARGGGGFGKTEAFF | TGCAGTGCTAGAGGTGGAGGGGGGTTTGGGAAAACTGAAGCTTTCTTT | TRBJ1-1 | few | TRBV20-1 | NA
CATSRDPSPDTQYF | TGTGCCACCAGCAGAGATCCTAGTCCAGATACGCAGTATTTT | TRBJ2-3 | NA | TRBV15 | NA